The rows below give T cell receptor beta chains drawn from one sample of a study of shared clonotypes between healthy human individuals. Produced via immunoSEQ multiplex PCR; TCRdb's table is partial and in-frame only. In the table there are over a million clones, 65% to 75% of which are singletons. Specimen: memory CD4+ T cells sorted from blood. The source is a man younger than 35 in good health. CDR3s include the opening cysteine and the closing phenylalanine or tryptophan. Each record gives: V gene, clone size, D gene, J gene, CDR3 protein. The D gene is left open where the match is weak. The size entry is marked missing in some rows and otherwise reads once, few, many or a size class.

v_gene: TRBV6-1; abundance: -; d_gene: TRBD2; j_gene: TRBJ2-1; CDR3aa: CASSELRDYYNEQFF
v_gene: TRBV7-2; abundance: -; d_gene: -; j_gene: TRBJ2-3; CDR3aa: CASTRIAVGTDTQYF
v_gene: TRBV23-1; abundance: -; d_gene: -; j_gene: TRBJ2-4; CDR3aa: CASCRSGEAKNIQYF
v_gene: TRBV19; abundance: -; d_gene: -; j_gene: TRBJ1-5; CDR3aa: CAGYSGYQPQHF
v_gene: TRBV27; abundance: once; d_gene: -; j_gene: TRBJ2-1; CDR3aa: CASMRGRNEQFF
v_gene: TRBV7-2; abundance: few; d_gene: -; j_gene: TRBJ1-6; CDR3aa: CASSERSYNSPLHF
v_gene: TRBV5-3; abundance: -; d_gene: TRBD2; j_gene: TRBJ2-5; CDR3aa: CARSLGCKKGAGIQETQYF
v_gene: TRBV27; abundance: -; d_gene: -; j_gene: TRBJ1-2; CDR3aa: CASRLRENYGYTF
v_gene: TRBV10-2; abundance: -; d_gene: TRBD1; j_gene: TRBJ2-2; CDR3aa: CASWTGSGGELFF
v_gene: TRBV11-2; abundance: once; d_gene: -; j_gene: TRBJ1-1; CDR3aa: CASQIRLHPNTEAFF
v_gene: TRBV18; abundance: -; d_gene: TRBD1; j_gene: TRBJ1-4; CDR3aa: CASCPGQGKNEKLFF
v_gene: TRBV13; abundance: -; d_gene: -; j_gene: TRBJ2-5; CDR3aa: CASSLIGETQYF
v_gene: TRBV2; abundance: few; d_gene: TRBD1; j_gene: TRBJ1-5; CDR3aa: CASSPRDRDFQPQHF
v_gene: TRBV2; abundance: -; d_gene: TRBD2; j_gene: TRBJ2-7; CDR3aa: CASYGLAGAREQYF
v_gene: TRBV5-1; abundance: -; d_gene: TRBD2; j_gene: TRBJ2-7; CDR3aa: CASSRKTSGIFIEQYF
v_gene: TRBV11-2; abundance: -; d_gene: -; j_gene: TRBJ1-6; CDR3aa: CASSLGLDNSPLHF
v_gene: TRBV6-6; abundance: -; d_gene: TRBD2; j_gene: TRBJ2-5; CDR3aa: CASSYEGLAWETQYF
v_gene: TRBV5-4; abundance: -; d_gene: TRBD1; j_gene: TRBJ2-3; CDR3aa: CASSSGTGLPDTQYF
v_gene: TRBV7-9; abundance: -; d_gene: -; j_gene: TRBJ2-5; CDR3aa: CASSPSGPETQYF
v_gene: TRBV11-2; abundance: -; d_gene: -; j_gene: TRBJ2-7; CDR3aa: CASSLNILSYEQYF
v_gene: TRBV5-6; abundance: -; d_gene: TRBD2; j_gene: TRBJ2-7; CDR3aa: CASSPPSAGVSYEQYF
v_gene: TRBV18; abundance: -; d_gene: -; j_gene: TRBJ2-7; CDR3aa: CASSPTADSSYEQYF
v_gene: TRBV28; abundance: -; d_gene: TRBD1; j_gene: TRBJ2-7; CDR3aa: CASSLADRGTYEQYF
v_gene: TRBV7-2; abundance: once; d_gene: -; j_gene: TRBJ2-2; CDR3aa: CASSIDWATGELFF
v_gene: TRBV14; abundance: -; d_gene: -; j_gene: TRBJ2-6; CDR3aa: CASSPSLGWRANVLTF
v_gene: TRBV5-1; abundance: -; d_gene: -; j_gene: TRBJ2-1; CDR3aa: CASSLAPGRYNEQFF
v_gene: TRBV6-1; abundance: few; d_gene: TRBD1; j_gene: TRBJ2-2; CDR3aa: CASRSGTGVTGELFF
v_gene: TRBV2; abundance: -; d_gene: -; j_gene: TRBJ2-1; CDR3aa: CASSESGSYNEQFF
v_gene: TRBV27; abundance: once; d_gene: TRBD1; j_gene: TRBJ2-1; CDR3aa: CASSLTGGPYNEQFF
v_gene: TRBV20-1; abundance: -; d_gene: -; j_gene: TRBJ2-5; CDR3aa: CSAVGVETQYF
v_gene: TRBV28; abundance: -; d_gene: TRBD1; j_gene: TRBJ2-6; CDR3aa: CASSLLTGGSGANVLTF
v_gene: TRBV30; abundance: -; d_gene: TRBD1; j_gene: TRBJ2-5; CDR3aa: CAWSYNRGGQETQYF
v_gene: TRBV7-8; abundance: -; d_gene: TRBD2; j_gene: TRBJ2-3; CDR3aa: CASSLGGGGRAEWWTQYF
v_gene: TRBV27; abundance: -; d_gene: -; j_gene: TRBJ2-7; CDR3aa: CASSAGTVRPYEQYF
v_gene: TRBV30; abundance: -; d_gene: -; j_gene: TRBJ2-5; CDR3aa: CAWSEAGRETQYF
v_gene: TRBV11-2; abundance: -; d_gene: -; j_gene: TRBJ1-4; CDR3aa: CASSSRLSTNEKLFF
v_gene: TRBV7-8; abundance: -; d_gene: TRBD1; j_gene: TRBJ2-3; CDR3aa: CASSSFGTAKGDTQYF
v_gene: TRBV7-9; abundance: -; d_gene: -; j_gene: TRBJ2-2; CDR3aa: CASSGGTNTGELFF
v_gene: TRBV7-2; abundance: -; d_gene: -; j_gene: TRBJ1-2; CDR3aa: CASSLDFWAGGYTF
v_gene: TRBV27; abundance: -; d_gene: TRBD2; j_gene: TRBJ2-2; CDR3aa: CASSLASGRITGELFF
v_gene: TRBV6-4; abundance: once; d_gene: TRBD1; j_gene: TRBJ1-6; CDR3aa: CASRGQGSESPLHF
v_gene: TRBV9; abundance: -; d_gene: -; j_gene: TRBJ2-1; CDR3aa: CASSVAVVLDNEQFF
v_gene: TRBV28; abundance: -; d_gene: -; j_gene: TRBJ1-2; CDR3aa: CASTRGGALYGYTF
v_gene: TRBV18; abundance: -; d_gene: -; j_gene: TRBJ1-6; CDR3aa: CASSPSWSGESPLHF
v_gene: TRBV7-2; abundance: once; d_gene: TRBD1; j_gene: TRBJ1-3; CDR3aa: CASSGRQGGSGNTIYF
v_gene: TRBV6-1; abundance: -; d_gene: TRBD2; j_gene: TRBJ2-7; CDR3aa: CASSGGLGYYEQYF
v_gene: TRBV9; abundance: -; d_gene: -; j_gene: TRBJ1-2; CDR3aa: CASSRLGGYTF
v_gene: TRBV4-1; abundance: -; d_gene: -; j_gene: TRBJ1-2; CDR3aa: CASSPSQGIYGYTF
v_gene: TRBV7-2; abundance: -; d_gene: -; j_gene: TRBJ2-7; CDR3aa: CASSRSRGPYEQYF
v_gene: TRBV20-1; abundance: many; d_gene: -; j_gene: TRBJ1-1; CDR3aa: CSAGLNTEAFF
v_gene: TRBV30; abundance: few; d_gene: -; j_gene: TRBJ1-4; CDR3aa: CAWTPGGAGNEKLFF
v_gene: TRBV6-6; abundance: -; d_gene: TRBD2; j_gene: TRBJ2-1; CDR3aa: CASSYSSGSSYNEQFF
v_gene: TRBV28; abundance: many; d_gene: TRBD2; j_gene: TRBJ2-1; CDR3aa: CASRGAGGPGNEQFF